The text below deals with one T cell receptor (beta chain). The sample carries other DNA sequences with the same CDR3. The record originates from a study of blood T cell repertoires in COVID-19. Background on the study: Samples came from the United States, Italy and Spain, spanning acute and convalescent COVID-19. Sources were T cells, B-cell-depleted T cells, or PBMCs; the material itself was cDNA or gDNA.

The CDR3 totals 15 residues. After removal of 1 base from V and 2 bases from J, the junction contained 0 bases not matched to a gene. Germline values: CDR1 SGHTA, CDR2 FQGNSA. Under the authors' procedure: Quantification of nucleated cells was approximated via reference gene primer amplification. Some clones are missing from TCRdb's copy, which holds only in-frame ones; the method was immunoSEQ multiplex PCR. The V and J calls and clone size were taken over from that table, and D and trimming were inferred from the DNA. Seen here are some 300,000 clones, more than 85% observed once, and the top ten hold 1.3%.

Material for sequencing was peripheral blood. The V gene is TRBV7-2, the J gene TRBJ2-7, with 12 bases aligning to TRBD2. This TCR derives from a man between 65 and 85 years old with acute or convalescent COVID-19. The DNA of the CDR3 is TGTGCCAGCAGCTTAGGACTAGCGGGGGCCTACGAGCAGTACTTC. Amino acid sequence: CASSLGLAGAYEQYF.